The 7 T cell receptor beta chains given below trace back to one sample, sequenced in a study of response to subunit inactivated influenza vaccine (dated by TCRdb to between 2018 and 2020). Library preparation employed RT-PCR. Sequencing was performed on an Illumina HiSeq 2500. TCRdb reprocessing: public reads trimmed at Q25 with fastp, clones called with MiXCR, in-frame beta chains kept. Each record represents a unique CDR3 protein, reported with the most common genes and DNA among its rows. The sample yields under 850,000 distinct CDR3 sequences; approximately 18% were counted once. Approximately 11% of the sample is in the top ten clones. The specimen was PBMCs from blood, collected roughly 5 days after vaccination. All receptors come from a man in his forties or fifties who received an inactivated influenza vaccine. Donor details come from another sample of the same person, matched by shared clones.

The chain has TRBV5-1 and TRBJ2-1; D unclear. CDR3 length equals 16 residues. Germline V CDR1 and CDR2: SGHRS, YFSETQ. Trimming pared 2 bases from V and 2 bases from J, leaving 14 bases between. CDR3 sequence reads: CASSLAMINTYNEQFF. The CDR3 DNA follows: TGCGCCAGCAGCTTAGCTATGATAAATACCTACAATGAGCAGTTCTTC.

There are a few counts of this clonotype. The rearrangement uses TRBV12-3 or TRBV12-4 and TRBJ2-1; 8 bases align to TRBD1. The junction had 8 bases not matched to a gene; V was cut back by 4 bases and J by 15 bases. The CDR3 runs 12 residues. CDR3 loop: CASSYGQGSSFF. The DNA of the CDR3 is TGTGCCAGCAGTTATGGACAGGGCAGCTCGTTCTTC.

V gene TRBV5-1 combines with J gene TRBJ2-5, with 9 bases identical to TRBD2. V was clipped by 5 bases and J by 1 base; unmatched bases: 6. The CDR3 spans 15 residues. The V gene's germline CDR1 is SGHRS and CDR2 YFSETQ. The CDR3 region is CASRRASGVQETQYF. In DNA form, the CDR3 reads TGCGCCAGCAGACGGGCTAGCGGGGTCCAAGAGACCCAGTACTTC.

V and J are TRBV20-1 and TRBJ1-1; 7 nucleotides match TRBD1. The CDR3 length is 13 residues. Unmatched junction bases numbered 5, after V lost 3 bases and J lost 4 bases. Germline-derived CDR1 and CDR2 are DFQATT and SNEGSKA (reference sequence). The CDR3 DNA follows: TGCAGTGCTAGTAAGGGGGCAGGCACTGAAGCTTTCTTT. Protein: CSASKGAGTEAFF.

The genes are TRBV12-3 or TRBV12-4 and TRBJ2-3; unclear D gene. V lost 4 bases to trimming and J lost 4 bases, with 15 bases between them. This CDR3 is built from 15 residues. CDR3 in DNA: TGTGCCAGCAGTTCCCCTCCAGTGGCCGCAGATACGCAGTATTTT. This encodes CASSSPPVAADTQYF.

The chain recombines TRBV20-1 with TRBJ1-1; 8 positions agree with TRBD1. This CDR3 has 14 amino acids. V lost 1 base, J lost 5 bases, and 6 bases stayed unmatched. Germline CDR1 reads DFQATT; CDR2 reads SNEGSKA (reference sequence). CDR3 residues: CSARGRQGRTEAFF. The CDR3, as DNA: TGCAGTGCTAGAGGGCGACAGGGGCGGACTGAAGCTTTCTTT.

V usage is TRBV6-2 or TRBV6-3 and J usage is TRBJ2-7; D assignment may be TRBD1 or TRBD2 (5 bases each). The CDR3 has 14 amino acids. The germline gives CDR1 MNHEY, CDR2 SVGEGT. V dropped 7 bases and J dropped 1 base, with 14 bases sitting between them. CDR3: CASKPGPRSYEQYF. The CDR3 bases are TGTGCCAGCAAGCCGGGACCCCGATCCTACGAGCAGTACTTC.